This T cell receptor (beta chain) comes out of a study of identical twins. With 4 bases clipped from V and 6 bases from J, the junction kept 10 bases outside the gene matches. This CDR3 is 15 amino acids long. In germline, CDR1 is DFQATT, CDR2 SNEGSKA (reference sequence). The sample holds a few counts of this clonotype. With template switching, a universal primer site was added, and the cDNA carried unique molecular identifiers. A single record per CDR3 protein comes from TCRdb applying MiXCR to the 5' RACE reads. The sample has 1.5 million to 2 million distinct CDR3 sequences; around a third are singletons.

Sequenced: cord blood. The rearrangement links TRBV20-1 to TRBJ2-7, with TRBD2 matching over 12 bases. The receptor was derived from a newborn girl in good health. The CDR3 loop reads CSATPTSGRMGEQYF. For the CDR3, the DNA is TGCAGTGCTACCCCGACTAGCGGGAGAATGGGCGAGCAGTACTTC.